A selection of T cell receptor beta chains follows, all from one sample in a study of T cell repertoires in ileal Crohn's disease. The repertoire was sequenced with immunoSEQ multiplex PCR; TCRdb's copy has only in-frame clones and lacks some. The sample records thousands of clones, roughly 81% being singletons. Sequenced material: ileal tissue. The receptors here all came from an adult with Crohn's disease. CDR3s include the opening cysteine and the closing phenylalanine or tryptophan. D genes are given only for firm matches. Clone sizes are given selectively: once, few, many, or a class where the clone is expanded.

J | D | V | size | DNA | CDR3
TRBJ1-2 | . | TRBV5-4 | . | TGTGCCAGCAGCTTGGACAGGGAGGGTAACTATGGCTACACCTTC | CASSLDREGNYGYTF
TRBJ2-7 | . | TRBV15 | medium-sized | TGTGCCACCAGCAGAGCCACAGGGAAGCAGTACTTC | CATSRATGKQYF
TRBJ1-2 | . | TRBV13 | . | TGTGCCAGCAGCTTAGGGAACTATGGCTACACCTTC | CASSLGNYGYTF
TRBJ1-5 | TRBD1 | TRBV27 | . | TGTGCCAGCAGTTTATCGGGGACAGCCCTCTATAGCAATCAGCCCCAGCATTTT | CASSLSGTALYSNQPQHF
TRBJ2-5 | . | TRBV7-9 | . | TGTGCCAGCAGCTTAGGGTCGGGAGTGGGTGAGACCCAGTACTTC | CASSLGSGVGETQYF
TRBJ2-1 | TRBD2 | TRBV5-1 | . | TGCGCCAGCAGCAGGGGACTAGCGGATCTCTCCTACAATGAGCAGTTCTTC | CASSRGLADLSYNEQFF
TRBJ2-1 | TRBD2 | TRBV10-1 | . | TGCGCCAGCATGACTAGCGGGAGGGCCGTCTACAATGAGCAGTTCTTC | CASMTSGRAVYNEQFF
TRBJ1-5 | TRBD1 | TRBV6-1 | . | TGTGCCAGCAGTGCCGGACGGACAGGGGCTAGCAATCAGCCCCAGCATTTT | CASSAGRTGASNQPQHF
TRBJ2-5 | . | TRBV29-1 | . | TGCAGCGTTGATCTGATGGAGACCCAGTACTTC | CSVDLMETQYF
TRBJ1-3 | . | TRBV5-4 | . | TGTGCCAGCGAGCAGGGTGTTGGAAACACCATATATTTT | CASEQGVGNTIYF
TRBJ2-3 | TRBD1 | TRBV11-3 | once | TGTGCCAGCAGCTCAGGACAGGCGGCTGGAGATACGCAGTATTTT | CASSSGQAAGDTQYF
TRBJ2-7 | . | TRBV19 | . | TGTGCCAGTAGTATGTGGTTCCCCTCCGAGCAGTACTTC | CASSMWFPSEQYF
TRBJ1-5 | . | TRBV30 | . | TGTGCCTGGAGTTTACAGAACAATCAGCCCCAGCATTTT | CAWSLQNNQPQHF
TRBJ2-7 | TRBD2 | TRBV7-2 | . | TGTGCCAGCAGCTCGTCGACTAGCGGGAGAGTCTACGAGCAGTACTTC | CASSSSTSGRVYEQYF
TRBJ1-1 | TRBD1 | TRBV25-1 | . | TGTGCCAGCAGTGGGGCCAGGGGGCGAAGGAACACTGAAGCTTTCTTT | CASSGARGRRNTEAFF
TRBJ1-1 | . | TRBV5-6 | . | TGTGCCAGCAGCTCACGGTTTGGCACGAACACTGAAGCTTTCTTT | CASSSRFGTNTEAFF
TRBJ1-1 | . | TRBV20-1 | . | TGCAGTGCTAGTTGGTCAGCCAGTTTCTTCTTT | CSASWSASFFF